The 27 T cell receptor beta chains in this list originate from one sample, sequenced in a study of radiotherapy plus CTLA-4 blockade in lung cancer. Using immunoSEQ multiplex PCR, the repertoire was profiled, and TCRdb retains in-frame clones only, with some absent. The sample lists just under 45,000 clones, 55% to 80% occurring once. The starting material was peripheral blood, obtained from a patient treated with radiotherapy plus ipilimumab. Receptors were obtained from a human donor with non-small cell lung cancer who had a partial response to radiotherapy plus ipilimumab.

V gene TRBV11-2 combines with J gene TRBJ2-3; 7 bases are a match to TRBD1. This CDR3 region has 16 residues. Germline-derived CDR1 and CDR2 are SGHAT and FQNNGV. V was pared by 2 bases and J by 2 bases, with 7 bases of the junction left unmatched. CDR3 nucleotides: TGTGCCAGCAGCTTATCGCCGGGACAGTTCACAGATACGCAGTATTTT. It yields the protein CASSLSPGQFTDTQYF.

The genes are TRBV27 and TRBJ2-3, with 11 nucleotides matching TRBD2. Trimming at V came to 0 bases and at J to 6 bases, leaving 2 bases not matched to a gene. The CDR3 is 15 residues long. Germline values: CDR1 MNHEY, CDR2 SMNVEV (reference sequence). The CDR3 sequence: CASSLSGTSGDTQYF. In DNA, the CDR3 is TGTGCCAGCAGTTTATCCGGGACTAGCGGTGATACGCAGTATTTT.

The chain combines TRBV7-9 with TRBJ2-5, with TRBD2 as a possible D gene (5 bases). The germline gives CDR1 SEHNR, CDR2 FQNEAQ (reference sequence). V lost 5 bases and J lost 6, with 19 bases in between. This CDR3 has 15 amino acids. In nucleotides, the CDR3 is TGTGCCAGCAGCCTAGGACTTCCCCGTGGAAAGACCCAGTACTTC. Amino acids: CASSLGLPRGKTQYF.

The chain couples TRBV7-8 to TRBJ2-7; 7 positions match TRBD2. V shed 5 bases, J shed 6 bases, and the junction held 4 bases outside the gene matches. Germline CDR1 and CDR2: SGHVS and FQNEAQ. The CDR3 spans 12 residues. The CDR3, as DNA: TGTGCCAGCAGCGGGTCGGGGGGCGAGCAGTACTTC. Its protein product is CASSGSGGEQYF.

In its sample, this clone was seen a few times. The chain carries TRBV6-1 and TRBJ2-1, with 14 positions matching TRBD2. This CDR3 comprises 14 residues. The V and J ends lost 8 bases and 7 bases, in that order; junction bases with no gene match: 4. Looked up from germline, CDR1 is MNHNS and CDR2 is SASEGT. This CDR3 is CASSTSGRGNEQFF. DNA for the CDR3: TGTGCCAGCTCGACTAGCGGGAGGGGAAATGAGCAGTTCTTC.

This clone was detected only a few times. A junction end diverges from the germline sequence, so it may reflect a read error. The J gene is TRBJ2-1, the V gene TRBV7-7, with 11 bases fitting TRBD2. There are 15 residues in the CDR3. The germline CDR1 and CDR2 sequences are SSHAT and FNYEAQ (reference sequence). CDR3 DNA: TGTGCTAGCAGCCTAACTAGCGGGGGCCAGCATGAGCAGTTCTTC. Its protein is CASSLTSGGQHEQFF.

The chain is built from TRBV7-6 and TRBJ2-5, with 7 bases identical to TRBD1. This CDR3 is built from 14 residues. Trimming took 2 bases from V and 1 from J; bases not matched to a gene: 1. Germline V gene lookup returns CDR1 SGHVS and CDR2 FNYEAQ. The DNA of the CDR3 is TGTGCCAGCAGCTTAAGGGGGCCCCAAGAGACCCAGTACTTC. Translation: CASSLRGPQETQYF.

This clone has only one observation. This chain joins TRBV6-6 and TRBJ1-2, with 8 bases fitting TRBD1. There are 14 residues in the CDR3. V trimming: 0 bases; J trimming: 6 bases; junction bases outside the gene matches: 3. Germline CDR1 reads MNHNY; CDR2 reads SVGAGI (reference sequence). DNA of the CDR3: TGTGCCAGCAGTTACTCCAGGGGGCTCGATGGCTACACCTTC. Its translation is CASSYSRGLDGYTF.

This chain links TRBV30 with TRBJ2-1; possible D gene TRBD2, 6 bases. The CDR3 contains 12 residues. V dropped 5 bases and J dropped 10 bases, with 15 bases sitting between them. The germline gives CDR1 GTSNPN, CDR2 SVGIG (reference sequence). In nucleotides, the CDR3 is TGTGCCTGGGGCCGGGGGTCGTCCGAGCAGTTCTTC. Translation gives CAWGRGSSEQFF.

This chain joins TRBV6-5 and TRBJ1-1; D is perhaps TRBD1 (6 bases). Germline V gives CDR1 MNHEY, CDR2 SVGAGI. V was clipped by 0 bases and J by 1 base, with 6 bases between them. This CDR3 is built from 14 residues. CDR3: CASSYSRGNTEAFF. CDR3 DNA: TGTGCCAGCAGTTACTCCAGGGGGAACACTGAAGCTTTCTTT.

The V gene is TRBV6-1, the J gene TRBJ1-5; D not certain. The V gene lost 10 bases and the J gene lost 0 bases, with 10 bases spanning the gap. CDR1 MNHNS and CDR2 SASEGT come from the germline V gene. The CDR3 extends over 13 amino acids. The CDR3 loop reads CATQAFSNQPQHF. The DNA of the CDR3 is TGTGCCACTCAGGCCTTTAGCAATCAGCCCCAGCATTTT.

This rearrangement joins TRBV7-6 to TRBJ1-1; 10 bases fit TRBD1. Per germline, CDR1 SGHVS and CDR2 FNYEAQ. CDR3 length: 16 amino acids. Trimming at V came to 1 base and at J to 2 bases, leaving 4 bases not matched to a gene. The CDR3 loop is CASSLGTGGANTEAFF. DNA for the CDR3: TGTGCCAGCAGCTTAGGGACAGGGGGAGCTAACACTGAAGCTTTCTTT. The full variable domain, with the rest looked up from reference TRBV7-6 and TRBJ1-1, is GAGVSQSPRYKVTKRGQDVALRCDPISGHVSLYWYRQALGQGPEFLTYFNYEAQQDKSGLPNDRFSAERPEGSISTLTIQRTEQRDSAMYRCASSLGTGGANTEAFFGQGTRLTVV.

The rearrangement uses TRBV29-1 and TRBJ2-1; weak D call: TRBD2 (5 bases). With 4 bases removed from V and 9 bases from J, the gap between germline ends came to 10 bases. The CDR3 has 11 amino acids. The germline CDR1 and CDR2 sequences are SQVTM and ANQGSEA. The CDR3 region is CSVAPRVEQFF. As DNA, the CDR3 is TGCAGCGTTGCGCCGAGGGTTGAGCAGTTCTTC.

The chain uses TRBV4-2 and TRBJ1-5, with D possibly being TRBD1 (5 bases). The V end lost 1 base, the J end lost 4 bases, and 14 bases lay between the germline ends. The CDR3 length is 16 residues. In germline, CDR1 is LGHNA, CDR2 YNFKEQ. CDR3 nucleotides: TGTGCCAGCAGCCAAGTCGAAAGCGGGGGGAATCAGCCCCAGCATTTT. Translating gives CASSQVESGGNQPQHF.

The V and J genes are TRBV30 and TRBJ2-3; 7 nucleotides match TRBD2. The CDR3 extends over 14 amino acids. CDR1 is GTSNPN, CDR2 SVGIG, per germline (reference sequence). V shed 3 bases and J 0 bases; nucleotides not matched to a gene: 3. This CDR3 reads CAWSGAGSTDTQYF. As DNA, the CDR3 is TGTGCCTGGAGCGGAGCGGGAAGCACAGATACGCAGTATTTT.

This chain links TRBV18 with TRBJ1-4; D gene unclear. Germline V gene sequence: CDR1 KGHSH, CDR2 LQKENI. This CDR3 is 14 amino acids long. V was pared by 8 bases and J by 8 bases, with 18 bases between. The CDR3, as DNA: TGTGCCAGCGGGGAGTCTAACGCGGGGGAAAAACTGTTTTTT. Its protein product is CASGESNAGEKLFF.

The CDR3 here is CASSLGQGVGGYTF. CDR3 bases: TGTGCCAGCAGTTTAGGACAGGGAGTAGGTGGCTACACCTTC. V gene TRBV25-1 combines with J gene TRBJ1-2, with TRBD1 matching 8 bases. V lost 5 bases and J lost 7; bases outside the gene matches: 9. CDR3 size: 14 residues. Germline CDR1 reads MGHDK; CDR2 reads SYGVNS.

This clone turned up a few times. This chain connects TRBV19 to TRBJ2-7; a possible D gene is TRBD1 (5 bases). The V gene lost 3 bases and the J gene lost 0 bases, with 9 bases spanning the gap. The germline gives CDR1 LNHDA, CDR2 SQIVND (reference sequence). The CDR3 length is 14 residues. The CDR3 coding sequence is TGTGCCAGTAGTATGGGGCAAGTCTCCTACGAGCAGTACTTC. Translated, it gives CASSMGQVSYEQYF.

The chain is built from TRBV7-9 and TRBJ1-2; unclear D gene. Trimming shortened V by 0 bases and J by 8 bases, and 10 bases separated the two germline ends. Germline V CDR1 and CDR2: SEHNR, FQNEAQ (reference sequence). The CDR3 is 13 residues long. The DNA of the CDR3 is TGTGCCAGCAGCTTAGCTGAGGCCTGGGGCTACACCTTC. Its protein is CASSLAEAWGYTF.

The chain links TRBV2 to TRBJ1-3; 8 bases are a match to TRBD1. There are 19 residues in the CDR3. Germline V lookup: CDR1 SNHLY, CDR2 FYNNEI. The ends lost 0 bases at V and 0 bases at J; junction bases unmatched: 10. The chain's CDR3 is CASSEASDRVPSSGNTIYF. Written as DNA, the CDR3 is TGTGCCAGCAGTGAAGCCTCGGACAGGGTCCCTTCCTCTGGAAACACCATATATTTT.

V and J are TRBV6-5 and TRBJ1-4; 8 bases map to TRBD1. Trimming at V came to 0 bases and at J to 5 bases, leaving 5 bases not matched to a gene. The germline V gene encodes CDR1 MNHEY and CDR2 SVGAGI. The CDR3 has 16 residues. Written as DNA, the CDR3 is TGTGCCAGCAGTTACTCCCCGGCAGGGGGCAATGAAAAACTGTTTTTT. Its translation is CASSYSPAGGNEKLFF.

The CDR3 loop reads CASDIGAGVGTGELFF. CDR3 in DNA: TGTGCCAGCGACATAGGGGCAGGGGTGGGGACCGGGGAGCTGTTTTTT. The chain carries TRBV11-2 and TRBJ2-2, with a tentative D call TRBD1 (6 bases). Germline CDR1 is SGHAT and CDR2 is FQNNGV. The CDR3 totals 16 residues. V lost 8 bases and J 5 bases, leaving 21 bases between the germline ends.

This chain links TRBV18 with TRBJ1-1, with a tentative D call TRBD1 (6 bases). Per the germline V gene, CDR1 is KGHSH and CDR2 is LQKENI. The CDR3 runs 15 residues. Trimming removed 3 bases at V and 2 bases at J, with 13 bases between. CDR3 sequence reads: CASSPMRGGNTEAFF. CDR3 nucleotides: TGTGCCAGCTCACCCATGAGGGGGGGTAACACTGAAGCTTTCTTT.

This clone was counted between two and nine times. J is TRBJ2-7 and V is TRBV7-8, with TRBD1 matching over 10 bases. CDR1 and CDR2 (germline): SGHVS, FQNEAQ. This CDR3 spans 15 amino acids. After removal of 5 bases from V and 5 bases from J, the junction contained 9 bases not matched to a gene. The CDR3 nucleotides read TGTGCCAGCAGCCCAATGCCAGGGACAGGGGACGAGCAGTACTTC. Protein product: CASSPMPGTGDEQYF.

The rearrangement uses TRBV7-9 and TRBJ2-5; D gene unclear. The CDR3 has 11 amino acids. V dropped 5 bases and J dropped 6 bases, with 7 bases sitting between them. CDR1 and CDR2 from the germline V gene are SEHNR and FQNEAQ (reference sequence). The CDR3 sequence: CASSGRKTQYF. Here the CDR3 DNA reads TGTGCCAGCAGCGGCAGGAAGACCCAGTACTTC.

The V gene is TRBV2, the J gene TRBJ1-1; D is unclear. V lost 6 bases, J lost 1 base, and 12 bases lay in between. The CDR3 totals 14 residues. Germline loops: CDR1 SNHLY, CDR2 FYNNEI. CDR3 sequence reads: CASRVVRGNTEAFF. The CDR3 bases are TGTGCCAGCAGGGTGGTTCGGGGGAACACTGAAGCTTTCTTT.

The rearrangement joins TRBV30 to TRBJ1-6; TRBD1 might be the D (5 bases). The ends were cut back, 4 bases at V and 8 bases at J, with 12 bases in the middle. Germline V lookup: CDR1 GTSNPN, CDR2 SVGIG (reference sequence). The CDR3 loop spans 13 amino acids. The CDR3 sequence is CAWTGSFDSPLHF. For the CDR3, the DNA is TGTGCCTGGACAGGGTCGTTTGATTCACCCCTCCACTTT.